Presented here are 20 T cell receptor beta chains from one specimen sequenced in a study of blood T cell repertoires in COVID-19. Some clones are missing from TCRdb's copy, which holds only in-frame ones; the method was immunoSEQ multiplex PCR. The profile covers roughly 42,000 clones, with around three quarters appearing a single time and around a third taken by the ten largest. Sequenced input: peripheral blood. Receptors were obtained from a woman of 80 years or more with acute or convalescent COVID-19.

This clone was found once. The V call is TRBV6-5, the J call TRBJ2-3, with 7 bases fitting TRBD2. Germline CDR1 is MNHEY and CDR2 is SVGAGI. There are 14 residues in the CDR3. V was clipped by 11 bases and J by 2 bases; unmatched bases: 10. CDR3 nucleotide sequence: TGTGCCGGGATGACTAGCTGGGCCACAGATACGCAGTATTTT. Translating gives CAGMTSWATDTQYF.

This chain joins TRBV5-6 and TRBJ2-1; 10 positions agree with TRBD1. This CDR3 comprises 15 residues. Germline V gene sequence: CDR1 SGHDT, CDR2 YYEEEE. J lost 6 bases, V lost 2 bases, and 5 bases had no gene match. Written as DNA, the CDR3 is TGTGCCAGCAGCTTCCTGAGGACAGGGGGCAATGAGCAGTTCTTC. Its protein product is CASSFLRTGGNEQFF.

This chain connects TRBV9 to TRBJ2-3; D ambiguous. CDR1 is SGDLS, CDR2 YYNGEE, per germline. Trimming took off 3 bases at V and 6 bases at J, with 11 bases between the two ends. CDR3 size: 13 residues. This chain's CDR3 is CASSGDLWDTQYF. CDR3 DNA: TGTGCCAGCAGCGGCGACTTGTGGGATACGCAGTATTTT. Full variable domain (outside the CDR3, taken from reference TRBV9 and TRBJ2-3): DSGVTQTPKHLITATGQRVTLRCSPRSGDLSVYWYQQSLDQGLQFLIQYYNGEERAKGNILERFSAQQFPDLHSELNLSSLELGDSALYFCASSGDLWDTQYFGPGTRLTVL.

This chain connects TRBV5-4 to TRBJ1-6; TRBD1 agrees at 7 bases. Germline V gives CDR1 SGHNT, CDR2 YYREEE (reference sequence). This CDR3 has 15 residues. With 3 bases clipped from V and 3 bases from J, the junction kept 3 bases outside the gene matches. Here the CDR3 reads CASSSDRIYNSPLHF. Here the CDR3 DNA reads TGTGCCAGCAGCTCGGACAGGATCTATAATTCACCCCTCCACTTT.

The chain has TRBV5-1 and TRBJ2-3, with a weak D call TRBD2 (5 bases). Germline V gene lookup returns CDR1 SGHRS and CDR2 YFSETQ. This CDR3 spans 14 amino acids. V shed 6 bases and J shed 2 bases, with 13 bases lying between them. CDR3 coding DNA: TGCGCCAGCACGATGGACTCCATCACAGATACGCAGTATTTT. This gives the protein CASTMDSITDTQYF.

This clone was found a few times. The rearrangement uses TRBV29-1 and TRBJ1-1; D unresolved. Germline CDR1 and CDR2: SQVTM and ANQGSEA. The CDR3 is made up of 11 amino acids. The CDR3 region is CSAQWNTEAFF. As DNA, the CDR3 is TGCAGTGCGCAATGGAACACTGAAGCTTTCTTT.

This CDR3 is CASKVQASNQPQHF. The CDR3 DNA reads as TGTGCCAGTAAGGTACAGGCTAGCAATCAGCCCCAGCATTTT. This chain connects TRBV19 to TRBJ1-5; a weak D match, TRBD1 (5 bases). The CDR3 has 14 residues. V lost 7 bases, J lost 0 bases, and 10 bases lay in between. Germline lookup yields CDR1 LNHDA and CDR2 SQIVND (reference sequence).

The CDR3 DNA follows: TGCGCCAGCAGCTTGGTACAGAACTATGGCTACACCTTC. Encoded protein: CASSLVQNYGYTF. The V and J genes are TRBV5-1 and TRBJ1-2; D ambiguous. Trimming pared 0 bases from V and 2 bases from J, leaving 5 bases between. The CDR3 is 13 residues long. Germline lookup yields CDR1 SGHRS and CDR2 YFSETQ.

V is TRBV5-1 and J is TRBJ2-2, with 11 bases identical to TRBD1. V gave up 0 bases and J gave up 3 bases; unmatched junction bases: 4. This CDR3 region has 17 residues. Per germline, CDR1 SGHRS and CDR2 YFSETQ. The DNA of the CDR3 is TGCGCCAGCAGCTTGGGGACAGGGGGCGCGGACACCGGGGAGCTGTTTTTT. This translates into CASSLGTGGADTGELFF.

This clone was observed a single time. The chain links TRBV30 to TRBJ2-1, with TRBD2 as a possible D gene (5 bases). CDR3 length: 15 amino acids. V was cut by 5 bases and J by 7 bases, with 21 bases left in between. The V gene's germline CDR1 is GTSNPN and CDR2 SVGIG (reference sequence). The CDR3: CAWESAGLSGNEQFF. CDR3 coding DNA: TGTGCCTGGGAGTCCGCCGGACTCTCGGGAAATGAGCAGTTCTTC.

The CDR3 region has the DNA TGTGCCAGCAGCCCGGGGACAGGGGGCTTTGGAAACACCATATATTTT. It yields the protein CASSPGTGGFGNTIYF. The V and J genes are TRBV3-1 (or the pseudogene TRBV3-2) and TRBJ1-3; TRBD1 aligns across 12 bases. The J segment lost 3 bases and the V segment lost 4 bases, leaving 4 bases of the junction unmatched. There are 16 residues in the CDR3. Germline V CDR1 and CDR2: LGHDT, YNNKEL (reference sequence).

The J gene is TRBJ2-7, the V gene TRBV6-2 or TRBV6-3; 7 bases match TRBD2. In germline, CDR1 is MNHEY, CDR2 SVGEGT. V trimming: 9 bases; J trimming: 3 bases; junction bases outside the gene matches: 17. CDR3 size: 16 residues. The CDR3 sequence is CASSELGAGVNYEQYF. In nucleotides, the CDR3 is TGTGCCAGTAGCGAACTCGGGGCGGGGGTTAACTACGAGCAGTACTTC.

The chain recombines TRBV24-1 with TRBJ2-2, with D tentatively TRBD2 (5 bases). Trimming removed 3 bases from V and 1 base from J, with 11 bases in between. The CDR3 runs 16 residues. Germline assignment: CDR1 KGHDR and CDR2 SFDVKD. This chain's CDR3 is CATSDQGLGNTGELFF. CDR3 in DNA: TGTGCCACCAGTGATCAAGGACTGGGGAACACCGGGGAGCTGTTTTTT.

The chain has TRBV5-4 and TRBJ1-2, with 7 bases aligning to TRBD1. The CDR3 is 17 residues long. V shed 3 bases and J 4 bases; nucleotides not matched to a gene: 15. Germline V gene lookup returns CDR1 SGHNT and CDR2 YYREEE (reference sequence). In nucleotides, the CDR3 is TGTGCCAGCAGCTCAGAGATATCGACAGGGCCCGGCTATGGCTACACCTTC. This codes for CASSSEISTGPGYGYTF.

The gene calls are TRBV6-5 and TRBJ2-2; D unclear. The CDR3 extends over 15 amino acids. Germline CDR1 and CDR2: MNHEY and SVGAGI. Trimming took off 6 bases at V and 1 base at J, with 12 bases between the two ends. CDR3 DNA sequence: TGTGCCAGCAGCCCGCGGAGAGGGAACACCGGGGAGCTGTTTTTT. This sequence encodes CASSPRRGNTGELFF.

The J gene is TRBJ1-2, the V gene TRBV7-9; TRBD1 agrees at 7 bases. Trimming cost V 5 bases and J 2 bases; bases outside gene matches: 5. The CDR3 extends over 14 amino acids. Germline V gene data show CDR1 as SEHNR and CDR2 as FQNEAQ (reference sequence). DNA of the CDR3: TGTGCCAGCAGCCCCTTGGACAGGAACTATGGCTACACCTTC. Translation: CASSPLDRNYGYTF.

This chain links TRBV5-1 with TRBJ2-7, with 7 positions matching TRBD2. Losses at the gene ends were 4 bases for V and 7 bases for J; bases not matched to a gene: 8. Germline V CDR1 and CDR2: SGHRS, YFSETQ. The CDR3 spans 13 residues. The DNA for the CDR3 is TGCGCCAGCAGCATCCGGGAGGCGTGGGAGCAGTACTTC. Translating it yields CASSIREAWEQYF.

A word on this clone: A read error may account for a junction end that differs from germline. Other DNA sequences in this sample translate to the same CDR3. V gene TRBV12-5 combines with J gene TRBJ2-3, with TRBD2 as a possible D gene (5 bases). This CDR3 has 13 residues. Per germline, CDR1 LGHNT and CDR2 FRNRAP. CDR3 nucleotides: TGTGCTAGTGGATTGGGAGTAACAGATACGCAGTATTTT. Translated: CASGLGVTDTQYF.

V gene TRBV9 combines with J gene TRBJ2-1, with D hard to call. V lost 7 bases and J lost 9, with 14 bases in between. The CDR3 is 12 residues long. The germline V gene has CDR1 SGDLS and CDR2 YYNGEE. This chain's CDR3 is CASGLGGLEQFF. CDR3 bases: TGTGCCAGCGGGCTCGGTGGTCTTGAGCAGTTCTTC. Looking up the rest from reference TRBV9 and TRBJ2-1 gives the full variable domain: DSGVTQTPKHLITATGQRVTLRCSPRSGDLSVYWYQQSLDQGLQFLIQYYNGEERAKGNILERFSAQQFPDLHSELNLSSLELGDSALYFCASGLGGLEQFFGPGTRLTVL.

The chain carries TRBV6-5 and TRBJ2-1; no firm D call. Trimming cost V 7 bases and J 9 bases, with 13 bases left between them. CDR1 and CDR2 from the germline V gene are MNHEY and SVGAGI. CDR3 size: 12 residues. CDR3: CASIGVLGEQFF. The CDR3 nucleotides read TGTGCCAGCATCGGAGTTTTGGGTGAGCAGTTCTTC.